This is a list of T cell receptor beta chains from one sample in a study of Graves' ophthalmopathy and Graves' hyperthyroidism. Using its own MiXCR run on the multiplex PCR reads, TCRdb lists one record per CDR3 protein. The sample contains over a million distinct CDR3 sequences, less than 45% of which appear only once. Sequencing used peripheral blood or thyroid tissue (not recorded which). The receptors derive from an adult man with Graves' hyperthyroidism. The CDR3 runs from the conserved cysteine through the conserved F or W. The D gene is left open where the match is weak. Clone size is not always given. Where it is, it says once, few, many or a class for expanded clones.

len: 15
d_gene: TRBD2
abundance: many
j_gene: TRBJ2-5
v_gene: TRBV12-3/TRBV12-4
CDR3aa: CASSSTSGRRETQYF
CDR3nt: TGTGCCAGCAGTTCAACTAGCGGGAGACGAGAGACCCAGTACTTC

len: 14
d_gene: NA
abundance: few
j_gene: TRBJ1-5
v_gene: TRBV28
CDR3aa: CASSRSSGNQPQHF
CDR3nt: TGTGCCAGCAGTAGGTCCTCGGGCAATCAGCCCCAGCATTTT

len: 16
d_gene: NA
abundance: NA
j_gene: TRBJ2-2
v_gene: TRBV14
CDR3aa: CASSQVGGTNTGELFF
CDR3nt: TGTGCCAGCAGCCAAGTTGGAGGCACGAACACCGGGGAGCTGTTTTTT

len: 17
d_gene: TRBD1
abundance: NA
j_gene: TRBJ1-1
v_gene: TRBV6-5
CDR3aa: CASSLSGQGYVNTEAFF
CDR3nt: TGTGCCAGCAGTTTATCAGGACAGGGGTACGTAAACACTGAAGCTTTCTTT

len: 14
d_gene: NA
abundance: many
j_gene: TRBJ1-1
v_gene: TRBV10-2
CDR3aa: CASSISGMNTEAFF
CDR3nt: TGCGCCAGCAGTATTAGCGGCATGAACACTGAAGCTTTCTTT

len: 14
d_gene: NA
abundance: NA
j_gene: TRBJ2-7
v_gene: TRBV6-5
CDR3aa: CASSYHRDTYEQYF
CDR3nt: TGTGCCAGCAGTTACCACCGGGACACCTACGAGCAGTACTTC

len: 13
d_gene: NA
abundance: many
j_gene: TRBJ2-7
v_gene: TRBV29-1
CDR3aa: CSVRSDESHEQYF
CDR3nt: TGCAGCGTGCGGTCGGATGAAAGCCACGAGCAGTACTTC

len: 12
d_gene: NA
abundance: many
j_gene: TRBJ1-2
v_gene: TRBV7-9
CDR3aa: CASSNPTGGYTF
CDR3nt: TGTGCCAGCAGCAATCCTACTGGTGGCTACACCTTC

len: 13
d_gene: TRBD2
abundance: many
j_gene: TRBJ2-7
v_gene: TRBV28
CDR3aa: CASRASGSYEQYF
CDR3nt: TGTGCCAGTAGAGCTAGCGGCTCCTACGAGCAGTACTTC

len: 11
d_gene: NA
abundance: NA
j_gene: TRBJ2-7
v_gene: TRBV10-3
CDR3aa: CAISEGAQQYF
CDR3nt: TGTGCCATCAGTGAGGGGGCGCAGCAGTACTTC

len: 13
d_gene: TRBD1
abundance: NA
j_gene: TRBJ1-1
v_gene: TRBV2
CDR3aa: CASRAGTGPEAFF
CDR3nt: TGTGCCAGCAGGGCCGGGACAGGGCCTGAAGCTTTCTTT

len: 13
d_gene: NA
abundance: NA
j_gene: TRBJ2-2
v_gene: TRBV7-2
CDR3aa: CASPRRNTGELFF
CDR3nt: TGTGCCAGCCCCAGACGGAACACCGGGGAGCTGTTTTTT

len: 11
d_gene: NA
abundance: NA
j_gene: TRBJ1-1
v_gene: TRBV12-3/TRBV12-4
CDR3aa: CASTRNTESFF
CDR3nt: TGTGCCAGCACTCGGAACACTGAATCTTTCTTT

len: 14
d_gene: NA
abundance: many
j_gene: TRBJ2-5
v_gene: TRBV11-2
CDR3aa: CASSPRDTRGTQYF
CDR3nt: TGTGCCAGCAGCCCGAGAGACACCCGCGGGACCCAGTACTTC

len: 15
d_gene: NA
abundance: NA
j_gene: TRBJ2-7
v_gene: TRBV6-5
CDR3aa: CASSYGLRQSYEQYF
CDR3nt: TGTGCCAGCAGTTATGGGTTGCGGCAGTCCTACGAGCAGTACTTC

len: 14
d_gene: NA
abundance: few
j_gene: TRBJ2-2
v_gene: TRBV28
CDR3aa: CASWGTAETGELFF
CDR3nt: TGTGCCAGCTGGGGTACAGCGGAGACCGGGGAGCTGTTTTTT

len: 16
d_gene: NA
abundance: many
j_gene: TRBJ2-7
v_gene: TRBV7-6
CDR3aa: CASSPNPPGRNYEQYF
CDR3nt: TGTGCCAGCAGCCCAAACCCCCCTGGCAGAAACTACGAGCAGTACTTC

len: 15
d_gene: TRBD1
abundance: few
j_gene: TRBJ1-6
v_gene: TRBV12-3/TRBV12-4
CDR3aa: CASRKTGAYNSPLHF
CDR3nt: TGTGCCAGCAGAAAGACAGGGGCCTATAATTCACCCCTCCACTTT

len: 17
d_gene: NA
abundance: many
j_gene: TRBJ2-6
v_gene: TRBV15
CDR3aa: CATSSFRGSSGANVLTF
CDR3nt: TGTGCCACCAGCAGTTTCAGGGGATCCTCTGGGGCCAACGTCCTGACTTTC

len: 13
d_gene: NA
abundance: NA
j_gene: TRBJ1-4
v_gene: TRBV7-8
CDR3aa: CASIEAGDVRLFF
CDR3nt: TGTGCCAGCATCGAGGCGGGGGACGTCAGACTGTTTTTT

len: 14
d_gene: NA
abundance: many
j_gene: TRBJ1-2
v_gene: TRBV14
CDR3aa: CASSLKHSGEGYTF
CDR3nt: TGTGCCAGCAGCCTGAAGCACTCCGGCGAAGGCTACACCTTC

len: 13
d_gene: NA
abundance: many
j_gene: TRBJ2-7
v_gene: TRBV14
CDR3aa: CASSQAWRSGQYF
CDR3nt: TGTGCCAGCAGCCAAGCGTGGCGGTCGGGGCAGTACTTC

len: 15
d_gene: NA
abundance: NA
j_gene: TRBJ1-4
v_gene: TRBV7-7
CDR3aa: CASSSGLNTGEKLFF
CDR3nt: TGTGCCAGCAGCTCAGGACTCAACACCGGTGAAAAACTGTTTTTT